The 25 T cell receptor beta chains below come from one sample, sequenced in a study of tumor-infiltrating lymphocytes in primary liver carcinoma listed by TCRdb under 2017. Sequenced on an Illumina HiSeq 2500. Using a constant-region primer and ProtoScript II reverse transcriptase, TCRbeta-specific cDNA was reverse-transcribed from about 0.45 ug total RNA. TCRbeta libraries were built with three nested multiplex PCR rounds, a slightly modified ARM-PCR procedure. Each of the first two PCR rounds ran for about 10 cycles using multiplex TRBV1-TRBV30 forward primers together with a Cbeta reverse primer. The raw public data were reprocessed by TCRdb itself: fastp quality trimming at Q25, MiXCR clonotype calling, in-frame beta chains only. Records with the same CDR3 protein are collapsed into one entry carrying the most frequent genes and DNA. Across this sample there are 300,000 to 400,000 distinct CDR3 sequences, with less than 65% seen only once. The biggest ten clones account for roughly 6% of the sample.

TRIzol reagent was used to extract blood RNA from unsorted whole blood, while the DNeasy Blood & Tissue kit provided the germline DNA. Input material: peripheral blood. These receptor sequences come from a man aged 40-49 years with primary liver carcinoma and hepatitis B virus infection.

This clonotype came up many times. The CDR3 loop is CASSQTQGQTYEQYF. In DNA form, the CDR3 reads TGCGCCAGCAGCCAAACTCAGGGACAGACCTACGAGCAGTACTTC. This chain connects TRBV4-1 to TRBJ2-7; 7 bases map to TRBD1. This CDR3 is 15 amino acids long. Germline V gene sequence: CDR1 MGHRA, CDR2 YSYEKL. V was clipped by 2 bases and J by 2 bases; unmatched bases: 6.

This chain links TRBV21-1 with TRBJ2-3; the table calls TRBD2, which could not be checked here. TRBV21-1 is classified as a pseudogene. This CDR3 is built from 16 residues. The CDR3, as DNA: TGTGCCAGCACCAGTATCCCTCCGAGCCCCACAGATACGCAGTATTTT. It specifies CASTSIPPSPTDTQYF.

This clonotype was counted between two and nine times. The rearrangement joins TRBV5-6 to TRBJ2-2; D uncertain. V was shortened by 0 bases and J by 4 bases, with 10 bases between the two germline ends. Germline CDR1 is SGHDT and CDR2 is YYEEEE. This CDR3 contains 15 residues. DNA for the CDR3: TGTGCCAGCAGCTTGGCCGGCGGTCGCACCGGGGAGCTGTTTTTT. Its translation: CASSLAGGRTGELFF. Based on the CDR3 plus reference TRBV5-6 and TRBJ2-2, the full variable domain is DAGVTQSPTHLIKTRGQQVTLRCSPKSGHDTVSWYQQALGQGPQFIFQYYEEEERQRGNFPDRFSGHQFPNYSSELNVNALLLGDSALYLCASSLAGGRTGELFFGEGSRLTVL.

This clonotype has a handful of counts. The chain links TRBV28 to TRBJ2-7, with D perhaps matching TRBD2 (6 bases). The germline V gene encodes CDR1 MDHEN and CDR2 SYDVKM. There are 12 residues in the CDR3. Trimming cost V 6 bases and J 9 bases, with 15 bases left between them. The CDR3 is CASSAGIATQYF. In DNA, the CDR3 is TGTGCCAGCAGCGCGGGGATTGCAACGCAGTACTTC.

The table lists this clonotype with many counts. V gene TRBV6-5 combines with J gene TRBJ2-3; TRBD2 is a possible D gene (6 bases). The V and J ends lost 0 bases and 2 bases respectively, with 12 bases between them. Germline V lookup: CDR1 MNHEY, CDR2 SVGAGI. The CDR3 spans 16 residues. CDR3 in DNA: TGTGCCAGCAGTTACTCGGGGGGACCGCACACAGATACGCAGTATTTT. It translates to CASSYSGGPHTDTQYF.

In this sample, this clonotype turned up once. This clone may be a read error of a much larger clone one base away. This chain links TRBV6-1 with TRBJ2-6; D possibly corresponds to TRBD1 (5 bases). The CDR3 has 15 amino acids. Per the germline V gene, CDR1 is MNHNS and CDR2 is SASEGT. DNA for the CDR3: TGTGCCAGCAGTGAAGACAACTCTGGGGCCAACGTCCAGACTTTC. Its translation is CASSEDNSGANVQTF.

This clonotype was seen at least ten times. This chain joins TRBV29-1 and TRBJ2-5, with no clear D. This CDR3 is 11 amino acids long. From germline, CDR1 is SQVTM and CDR2 ANQGSEA. The CDR3 nucleotides read TGCAGGTCACAGTGCCAAGAGACCCAGTACTTC. It codes for CRSQCQETQYF. The full variable domain, completed using reference TRBV29-1 and TRBJ2-5, is SAVISQKPSRDICQRGTSLTIQCQVDSQVTMMFWYRQQPGQSLTLIATANQGSEATYESGFVIDKFPISRPNLTFSTLTVSNMSPEDSSIYLCRSQCQETQYFGPGTRLLVL.

In the case of this clonotype: A single base separates this from a much larger clone, so it may be a read error. This chain joins TRBV14 and TRBJ1-2; D not resolved. The CDR3 has 14 amino acids. Looked up from germline, CDR1 is SGHDN and CDR2 is FVKESK. CDR3 sequence reads: CASSQDDFYYGCTF. The CDR3 bases are TGTGCCAGCAGCCAAGATGACTTTTACTATGGCTGCACCTTC.

About this clonotype itself: With a much larger clone just one base away, this may be a read error. This chain connects TRBV12-3 or TRBV12-4 to TRBJ2-7; D unresolved. CDR3 length: 12 residues. In nucleotides, the CDR3 is TGTGCCAGCAGTTTTGGCGCCTACGATCAGTACTTC. Its translation is CASSFGAYDQYF.

For the CDR3, the DNA is TGTGCCAGGAGCCTAGACCCTACAGGTTACTACGAGCAGTACTTC. This encodes CARSLDPTGYYEQYF. The chain is built from TRBV11-2 and TRBJ2-7; D might be TRBD1 (5 bases). This CDR3 is 15 amino acids long. V was trimmed by 9 bases and J by 3 bases, leaving 21 bases between them. The germline V gene has CDR1 SGHAT and CDR2 FQNNGV.

This clonotype has only one observation. A much larger clone lies a single base off, so this may be a read error. The J gene is TRBJ2-3, the V gene TRBV10-1; possibly TRBD1 for D (5 bases). Trimming took 10 bases from V and 0 from J, leaving 11 bases between them. The CDR3 spans 13 residues. From germline, CDR1 is WNHNN and CDR2 SYGVQD (reference sequence). As DNA, the CDR3 is TGCGCCATCTCGGACACTAGCACAGATACGCAGTATTTT. This translates into CAISDTSTDTQYF.

The CDR3 coding sequence is TGCAGCGTGGACAGGGGCCGCGCTGAAGCTTTCTTT. Protein product: CSVDRGRAEAFF. This chain joins TRBV29-1 and TRBJ1-1; 9 bases line up with TRBD1. The CDR3 covers 12 residues. With 6 bases clipped from V and 6 bases from J, the junction kept 5 bases outside the gene matches. The germline CDR1 and CDR2 sequences are SQVTM and ANQGSEA. The full variable domain, rest sourced from reference TRBV29-1 and TRBJ1-1, is SAVISQKPSRDICQRGTSLTIQCQVDSQVTMMFWYRQQPGQSLTLIATANQGSEATYESGFVIDKFPISRPNLTFSTLTVSNMSPEDSSIYLCSVDRGRAEAFFGQGTRLTVV.

Note on this clonotype: No conserved phenylalanine or tryptophan is present at the end of the CDR3, so a read error is the likely explanation. The J gene is TRBJ2-5, the V gene TRBV5-1, with D possibly matching TRBD2 (5 bases). V lost 8 bases and J lost 7, with 15 bases in between. Germline loops: CDR1 SGHRS, CDR2 YFSETQ. The CDR3 runs 12 residues. CDR3 in DNA: TGCGCCAGTAGGACGGGGAGCGGGACCCAGTACTTG. This codes for CASRTGSGTQYL.

CDR3 amino acids: CASSFSVAAEAFF. DNA of the CDR3: TGTGCCAGCAGTTTTTCAGTGGCCGCTGAAGCTTTCTTT. V gene TRBV12-3 or TRBV12-4 combines with J gene TRBJ1-1; D not certain. Trimming took off 3 bases at V and 6 bases at J, with 11 bases between the two ends. CDR3 length: 13 residues.

The sample holds many counts of this clonotype. The V and J genes are TRBV28 and TRBJ1-3; D remains unclear. Germline V gives CDR1 MDHEN, CDR2 SYDVKM. The CDR3 has 12 amino acids. Trimming removed 8 bases at V and 0 bases at J, with 5 bases between. The CDR3 DNA follows: TGTGCCAGCTACGTCTCTGGAAACACCATATATTTT. Encoded protein: CASYVSGNTIYF.

J is TRBJ2-2 and V is TRBV14, with 9 bases matching TRBD1. Germline values: CDR1 SGHDN, CDR2 FVKESK. The CDR3 sequence is 16 residues long. The V segment lost 3 bases and the J segment 7 bases; nucleotides outside the gene matches: 9. As DNA, the CDR3 is TGTGCCAGCAGCCACAGGACAGGGGTGTTAGGCGGGGAGCTGTTTTTT. Encoded protein: CASSHRTGVLGGELFF.

In regard to this clonotype: A much larger clone is a single base away; this may be a read error. The chain employs TRBV6-5 and TRBJ2-7; D may correspond to TRBD1 or TRBD2 (6 bases each). The CDR3 spans 13 residues. CDR1 is MNHEY and CDR2 is SVGAGI in the germline V gene. In DNA, the CDR3 is TGTGCCAACAGTGTCCCGGGGGCCCACGAGCAGTACTTC. Its protein is CANSVPGAHEQYF.

Details on this clonotype: At one end, the junction sequence differs from germline, possibly due to a read error. The DNA for the CDR3 is TGTGTCAGCAGCTCAGATTGGGGCGGGGGGCACACAGATACGCAGTATTTT. Its protein product is CVSSSDWGGGHTDTQYF. The V call is TRBV11-2, the J call TRBJ2-3; 8 nucleotides align to TRBD2. This CDR3 region has 17 residues. The germline V gene has CDR1 SGHAT and CDR2 FQNNGV.

As to this clonotype: At one boundary the junction diverges from the germline segment, which might be a read error. The chain combines TRBV5-5 with TRBJ2-7; D may be TRBD1 (6 bases). The CDR3 spans 13 residues. CDR1 and CDR2 from the germline V gene are SGHKS and YYEKEE (reference sequence). The CDR3 DNA reads as TGCGCCAGCAGCTATAGGACAGTGAACGAGCAGTACTTC. Translated: CASSYRTVNEQYF.

Points on this clonotype: A read error is possible here, since a much larger clone lies one base away. The chain employs TRBV14 and TRBJ1-2; D is ambiguous. Germline CDR1 and CDR2: SGHDN and FVKESK. The CDR3 has 12 residues. DNA for the CDR3: TGTGTCAGCAGCCAAGCCAGTGGTGGCTACACCTTC. The encoded protein is CVSSQASGGYTF.

This clonotype was picked up many times. The gene calls are TRBV11-2 and TRBJ2-7; possibly TRBD2 for D (5 bases). Germline CDR1 reads SGHAT; CDR2 reads FQNNGV. Trimming shortened V by 4 bases and J by 5 bases, and 21 bases separated the two germline ends. The CDR3 has 16 residues. The CDR3 region is CASSSQLESEGHEQYF. The CDR3 nucleotides are TGTGCCAGCAGCTCTCAGCTCGAGTCTGAGGGCCACGAGCAGTACTTC.

The rearrangement uses TRBV7-9 and TRBJ2-3; D assignment may be TRBD1 or TRBD2 (5 bases each). This CDR3 spans 13 amino acids. Deletions cut 4 bases from V and 4 bases from J, with 9 bases between. Germline V gives CDR1 SEHNR, CDR2 FQNEAQ (reference sequence). CDR3 in amino acids: CASSWDGPDTQYF. CDR3 coding DNA: TGTGCCAGCAGCTGGGACGGGCCAGATACGCAGTATTTT.

About this clonotype: The germline gene is not matched at one end of the junction; a read error may be the cause. The rearrangement links TRBV12-3 or TRBV12-4 to TRBJ2-7, with 9 bases identical to TRBD2. The length of the CDR3 is 15 residues. The CDR3 spells CASTKTSGRTYGQYF. CDR3 DNA: TGTGCCAGCACCAAGACTAGCGGCAGGACCTACGGGCAGTACTTC.

As to this clonotype: This may stem from a read error, because a much larger clone lies one nucleotide away. The rearrangement joins TRBV12-3 or TRBV12-4 to TRBJ2-7; 7 bases align to TRBD1. The CDR3 runs 14 residues. The CDR3: CASSKQGFAYGQYF. The CDR3 nucleotides read TGTGCCAGCAGTAAACAGGGGTTTGCCTACGGGCAGTACTTC.

In regard to this clonotype: An end of the junction differs from the germline gene, which may be a read error. The J gene is TRBJ2-1, the V gene TRBV11-3; D perhaps matches TRBD2 (6 bases). This CDR3 has 12 residues. Germline V gene lookup returns CDR1 SGHNT and CDR2 YENEEA. The CDR3: CASSYWEDEQFF. The CDR3 DNA reads TGTGCCAGCAGCTATTGGGAGGATGAGCAATTCTTC.